Sequencing of this T cell receptor (beta chain) was carried out in a study of blood T cell repertoires in COVID-19. As for the study in general: T cells, B-cell-depleted T cells, or PBMCs supplied cDNA or gDNA.

Authors' methods: Counts of nucleated cells, estimated from reference gene primer amplification, were obtained. Only in-frame clones appear in the TCRdb table, and some are missing; sequencing was by immunoSEQ multiplex PCR. V, J and clone size reflect that table, while D and trimming were determined from the DNA. This table has 150,000 or so clones, 86% appearing once. This TCR came from a man aged 55 to 70 with acute or convalescent COVID-19. The sequenced sample was peripheral blood.

The chain's CDR3 is CASSPPATSGSTDTQYF. The CDR3 coding sequence is TGTGCCAGCTCACCACCTGCAACTAGCGGGAGTACAGATACGCAGTATTTT. The chain recombines TRBV18 with TRBJ2-3; TRBD2 agrees at 11 bases. With 0 bases clipped from V and 3 bases from J, the junction kept 5 bases outside the gene matches. CDR3 length: 17 residues. In germline, CDR1 is KGHSH, CDR2 LQKENI.